This T cell receptor (beta chain) was retrieved from a study of T cell changes during pregnancy in multiple sclerosis. Trimming at V came to 0 bases and at J to 5 bases, leaving 3 bases not matched to a gene. Per the germline V gene, CDR1 is WSHSY and CDR2 is SAAADI. CDR3 size: 14 residues. TCRdb's copy holds only in-frame clones and misses some; the assay was immunoSEQ multiplex PCR. The table lists approximately 70,000 clones, under 95% of them singletons, with 1.1% to 1.5% in the top ten. The sequence derives from a female donor in good health, enrolled as a control in a pregnancy study. The source was peripheral blood, collected in the second trimester of pregnancy. This rearrangement joins TRBV10-2 to TRBJ2-7; 8 bases align to TRBD1. The CDR3 protein is CASSESGQGDEQYF. The CDR3 DNA sequence: TGCGCCAGCAGTGAGTCCGGACAGGGCGACGAGCAGTACTTC.